One sample yielded the 25 T cell receptor beta chains listed below, sequenced in a study of T-cell reconstitution after alpha-beta-depleted transplantation in children. Preparing the TCRbeta library involved the use of unique molecular identifiers. TCRdb reprocessed the PCR reads via MiXCR and lists one record per CDR3 protein. In the table there are around 580,000 distinct CDR3 sequences, 23% of which are singletons. This sample comprised PBMCs, mostly from graft donor cells, obtained 360 days after TCRalphabeta/CD19-depleted stem cell transplant. The origin of the receptors is a boy under two years old who had a stem cell transplant for acute myeloid leukemia, so the T cells may come from the graft donor.

The chain joins TRBV20-1 to TRBJ2-5, with D possibly matching TRBD2 (5 bases). The length of the CDR3 is 14 residues. The V gene lost 3 bases and the J gene lost 5 bases, with 16 bases spanning the gap. Germline-derived CDR1 and CDR2 are DFQATT and SNEGSKA (reference sequence). The CDR3 region is CSASPDPRGETQYF. For the CDR3, the DNA is TGCAGTGCTAGCCCGGACCCACGAGGGGAGACCCAGTACTTC.

This chain links TRBV7-2 with TRBJ2-2; TRBD1 aligns across 7 bases. V dropped 5 bases and J dropped 0; count of bases not matched to a gene: 9. The CDR3 sequence is 17 residues long. Per germline, CDR1 SGHTA and CDR2 FQGNSA. The CDR3 DNA sequence: TGTGCCAGCAGCCCGGATCGGGACAGAGCGAACACCGGGGAGCTGTTTTTT. It translates to CASSPDRDRANTGELFF. Using reference TRBV7-2 and TRBJ2-2 for the parts outside the CDR3, the full variable domain is GAGVSQSPSNKVTEKGKDVELRCDPISGHTALYWYRQSLGQGLEFLIYFQGNSAPDKSGLPSDRFSAERTGGSVSTLTIQRTQQEDSAVYLCASSPDRDRANTGELFFGEGSRLTVL.

This clonotype was found many times. This sequence joins TRBV28 and TRBJ1-2; TRBD1 aligns across 7 bases. V trimming: 5 bases; J trimming: 3 bases; junction bases outside the gene matches: 9. The V gene's germline CDR1 is MDHEN and CDR2 SYDVKM. This CDR3 has 15 amino acids. The CDR3 DNA follows: TGTGCCAGCAGTGGAACAGGGGCGACCTACTATGGCTACACCTTC. Translation: CASSGTGATYYGYTF.

There are many counts of this clonotype. The chain recombines TRBV2 with TRBJ2-1, with D perhaps matching TRBD1 (6 bases). The V gene lost 6 bases and the J gene lost 8 bases, with 17 bases spanning the gap. The CDR3 loop spans 14 amino acids. Germline CDR1 reads SNHLY; CDR2 reads FYNNEI. The CDR3, as DNA: TGTGCCAGCAGACGACAGGTCCTTAGGGATGAGCAGTTCTTC. It translates to CASRRQVLRDEQFF.

Points on this clonotype: The junction differs from germline at one of its ends, possibly a read error. The chain employs TRBV20-1 and TRBJ1-2; no clear D. CDR3 size: 8 residues. Germline CDR1 is DFQATT and CDR2 is SNEGSKA (reference sequence). The CDR3 nucleotides read TGCAGTGCCCCCGGGTCCTACTTC. It specifies CSAPGSYF.

This clonotype was detected only a few times. This chain joins TRBV7-6 and TRBJ1-3; D is ambiguous. CDR3 length: 17 residues. CDR1 and CDR2 from the germline V gene are SGHVS and FNYEAQ. Trimming pared 0 bases from V and 7 bases from J, leaving 19 bases between. CDR3 DNA: TGTGCCAGCAGCTTAGCCACTCGGGGTGGCCCGCGGAACACCATATATTTT. This translates into CASSLATRGGPRNTIYF.

This clonotype was recorded a few times. The V gene is TRBV12-3 or TRBV12-4, the J gene TRBJ2-5, with a tentative D call TRBD2 (6 bases). This CDR3 is 14 amino acids long. The ends were cut back, 5 bases at V and 7 bases at J, with 17 bases in the middle. CDR3 nucleotide sequence: TGTGCCAGCAGTCTCGGCCCGGGAGCGTGGACCCAGTACTTC. This encodes CASSLGPGAWTQYF.

J is TRBJ2-3 and V is TRBV5-5; D possibly corresponds to TRBD2 (5 bases). Germline values: CDR1 SGHKS, CDR2 YYEKEE (reference sequence). The V and J ends lost 4 bases and 1 base respectively, with 13 bases between them. The CDR3 runs to 15 residues. The CDR3 region is CASSPTRVRTDTQYF. Here the CDR3 DNA reads TGTGCCAGCAGCCCGACGAGGGTGCGCACAGATACGCAGTATTTT.

This clonotype has a handful of counts. The CDR3 region has the DNA TGCAGTGCTAGAGTGGGCGTCTATAATTCACCCCTCCACTTT. Protein: CSARVGVYNSPLHF. V gene TRBV20-1 combines with J gene TRBJ1-6, with D uncertain. The CDR3 sequence is 14 residues long. Germline CDR1 and CDR2: DFQATT and SNEGSKA (reference sequence). V lost 1 base to trimming and J lost 3 bases, with 7 bases between them.

This clonotype was seen only a few times. This chain uses TRBV20-1 with TRBJ2-7; D possibly corresponds to TRBD2 (6 bases). Trimming cost V 4 bases and J 4 bases, with 11 bases left between them. Germline-derived CDR1 and CDR2 are DFQATT and SNEGSKA (reference sequence). The length of the CDR3 is 12 residues. The DNA of the CDR3 is TGCAGTGCTACTGAGGAGGGATACGAGCAGTACGTC. As protein: CSATEEGYEQYV.

This clonotype was picked up many times. The chain carries TRBV7-9 and TRBJ2-1; 11 positions match TRBD1. J gave up 6 bases and V 4 bases, and 5 bases lay outside the gene matches. The germline V gene has CDR1 SEHNR and CDR2 FQNEAQ (reference sequence). CDR3 length equals 15 residues. CDR3 protein: CASSSSGTGGNEQFF. The CDR3 coding sequence is TGTGCCAGCAGCTCCTCCGGGACAGGGGGCAATGAGCAGTTCTTC.

The chain carries TRBV3-1 and TRBJ2-2, with TRBD1 as a possible D gene (6 bases). CDR1 is LGHDT, CDR2 YNNKEL, per germline (reference sequence). The V and J ends lost 2 bases and 2 bases respectively, with 15 bases between them. The CDR3 extends over 17 amino acids. The CDR3, as DNA: TGTGCCAGCAGCCAACTAAGGACAGCAGAAAACACCGGGGAGCTGTTTTTT. This codes for CASSQLRTAENTGELFF.

In this sample, this clonotype turned up a few times. The CDR3 here is CSVREGHRYAVTEAFF. The DNA for the CDR3 is TGCAGCGTTCGAGAAGGACACAGGTATGCGGTAACTGAAGCTTTCTTT. This sequence joins TRBV29-1 and TRBJ1-1; a weak D match, TRBD1 (5 bases). CDR3 length: 16 amino acids. Germline V gene data show CDR1 as SQVTM and CDR2 as ANQGSEA. V was shortened by 5 bases and J by 5 bases, with 24 bases between the two germline ends. Full variable domain (rest looked up from reference TRBV29-1 and TRBJ1-1): SAVISQKPSRDICQRGTSLTIQCQVDSQVTMMFWYRQQPGQSLTLIATANQGSEATYESGFVIDKFPISRPNLTFSTLTVSNMSPEDSSIYLCSVREGHRYAVTEAFFGQGTRLTVV.

The sample holds many counts of this clonotype. This rearrangement joins TRBV28 to TRBJ1-6, with D possibly TRBD1 on 5 matching bases. Germline CDR1 is MDHEN and CDR2 is SYDVKM. V was cut by 3 bases and J by 9 bases, with 24 bases left in between. There are 18 residues in the CDR3. In DNA form, the CDR3 reads TGTGCCAGCAGTTTGGGGCAAGTCACCCCATTGGTACTTTCACCCCTCCACTTT. It is translated as CASSLGQVTPLVLSPLHF.

A few counts support this clonotype. The chain has TRBV3-1 and TRBJ1-1, with D hard to call. With 5 bases removed from V and 2 bases from J, the gap between germline ends came to 15 bases. The CDR3 covers 15 residues. Germline V lookup: CDR1 LGHDT, CDR2 YNNKEL (reference sequence). The CDR3 nucleotides read TGTGCCAGCAGCTCCACTAGACGGAGTAACACTGAAGCTTTCTTT. It translates to CASSSTRRSNTEAFF.

The J gene is TRBJ2-3, the V gene TRBV13; 12 nucleotides agree with TRBD1. The germline V gene has CDR1 PRHDT and CDR2 FYEKMQ (reference sequence). This CDR3 has 15 residues. The V segment lost 7 bases and the J segment 6 bases; nucleotides outside the gene matches: 8. The CDR3 spells CASTTGDRGQDTQYF. The CDR3 DNA sequence: TGTGCCAGCACTACGGGGGACAGGGGGCAGGATACGCAGTATTTT.

This clonotype was picked up one time. The chain links TRBV12-3 or TRBV12-4 to TRBJ2-2, with D perhaps TRBD1 (5 bases). V shed 3 bases and J shed 8 bases, with 13 bases lying between them. The CDR3 runs to 14 residues. CDR3 residues: CASSFLSKGGELFF. CDR3 in DNA: TGTGCCAGCAGTTTCTTGTCCAAGGGGGGGGAGCTGTTTTTT.

This clonotype showed up just a few times. This chain links TRBV20-1 with TRBJ2-3; D is ambiguous. With 1 base removed from V and 3 bases from J, the gap between germline ends came to 11 bases. Germline V gives CDR1 DFQATT, CDR2 SNEGSKA (reference sequence). The CDR3 spans 14 residues. CDR3 protein: CSARVGPITDTQYF. DNA of the CDR3: TGCAGTGCTAGAGTCGGGCCCATTACAGATACGCAGTATTTT.

The rearrangement uses TRBV4-2 and TRBJ1-4, with 7 bases identical to TRBD1. Germline V gene lookup returns CDR1 LGHNA and CDR2 YNFKEQ. V trimming: 4 bases; J trimming: 6 bases; junction bases outside the gene matches: 2. CDR3 length: 13 amino acids. CDR3 protein: CASSPGTDEKLFF. In DNA form, the CDR3 reads TGTGCCAGCAGCCCCGGGACAGATGAAAAACTGTTTTTT.

This clonotype was observed many times. This sequence joins TRBV9 and TRBJ2-1; 8 positions agree with TRBD2. With V trimmed by 4 bases and J by 2 bases, 17 bases remained unmatched. Germline CDR1 SGDLS, CDR2 YYNGEE. The CDR3 has 19 amino acids. CDR3 residues: CASSPTLGSGGTAYNEQFF. The CDR3, as DNA: TGTGCCAGCAGCCCCACGTTGGGGAGCGGGGGAACCGCCTACAATGAGCAGTTCTTC. Full variable domain (missing parts from reference TRBV9 and TRBJ2-1): DSGVTQTPKHLITATGQRVTLRCSPRSGDLSVYWYQQSLDQGLQFLIQYYNGEERAKGNILERFSAQQFPDLHSELNLSSLELGDSALYFCASSPTLGSGGTAYNEQFFGPGTRLTVL.

This clonotype was seen more than once but under ten times. The J gene is TRBJ2-3, the V gene TRBV20-1; 8 bases fit TRBD2. This CDR3 is built from 15 residues. The germline CDR1 and CDR2 sequences are DFQATT and SNEGSKA (reference sequence). V was clipped by 1 base and J by 2 bases; unmatched bases: 5. In nucleotides, the CDR3 is TGCAGTGCTAGAGCGGGGGGGAAAGTCACAGATACGCAGTATTTT. Protein product: CSARAGGKVTDTQYF.

The CDR3 nucleotides read TGCAGTGCTAGAGATGGGAGATCAAACCGGGCTGGAAACACCATATATTTT. As protein: CSARDGRSNRAGNTIYF. V usage is TRBV20-1 and J usage is TRBJ1-3; D ambiguous. From germline, CDR1 is DFQATT and CDR2 SNEGSKA (reference sequence). V was clipped by 0 bases and J by 2 bases, with 17 bases between them. This CDR3 is 17 amino acids long.

This clonotype was picked up many times. The chain links TRBV29-1 to TRBJ1-1, with 10 bases matching TRBD1. Looked up from germline, CDR1 is SQVTM and CDR2 is ANQGSEA. The CDR3 contains 16 residues. V gave up 0 bases and J gave up 5 bases; unmatched junction bases: 9. CDR3 DNA: TGCAGCGTTGAAGATCCAGGACAGGGGGGATTTACTGAAGCTTTCTTT. Residues: CSVEDPGQGGFTEAFF. Full variable domain (rest looked up from reference TRBV29-1 and TRBJ1-1): SAVISQKPSRDICQRGTSLTIQCQVDSQVTMMFWYRQQPGQSLTLIATANQGSEATYESGFVIDKFPISRPNLTFSTLTVSNMSPEDSSIYLCSVEDPGQGGFTEAFFGQGTRLTVV.

CDR3 region: CASSYPWGESSYEQYF. The CDR3 region has the DNA TGTGCCAGCAGCTACCCCTGGGGGGAGAGCTCCTACGAGCAGTACTTC. The chain joins TRBV13 to TRBJ2-7; perhaps TRBD2 as D (6 bases). CDR1 is PRHDT and CDR2 is FYEKMQ in the germline V gene (reference sequence). The CDR3 sequence is 16 residues long. V was trimmed by 4 bases and J by 0 bases, leaving 16 bases between them.

The J gene is TRBJ2-5, the V gene TRBV7-9, with D tentatively TRBD2 (5 bases). V lost 3 bases and J 5 bases, leaving 19 bases between the germline ends. Germline V lookup: CDR1 SEHNR, CDR2 FQNEAQ (reference sequence). CDR3 length: 16 residues. DNA for the CDR3: TGTGCCAGCAGCTTCACAGACCTCGGGGTTTCGGAGACCCAGTACTTC. It translates to CASSFTDLGVSETQYF.